The 4 T cell receptor beta chains in this list originate from one sample, sequenced in a study of identical twins. TCRdb redid the calling of the 5' RACE reads with MiXCR, one entry per CDR3 protein. The repertoire holds approximately 550,000 distinct CDR3 sequences, with about 22% as singletons. The sample was also reused in another study, on yellow fever vaccine responses in identical twins.

Sequencing was done on a sample of CD4+ T cells sorted from blood. These receptors were obtained from a woman aged 18-29 years in good health.

In its sample, this clonotype was seen once. J is TRBJ2-1 and V is TRBV4-1; 12 nucleotides line up with TRBD1. J gave up 6 bases and V 0 bases, and 6 bases lay outside the gene matches. Germline V gene data show CDR1 as MGHRA and CDR2 as YSYEKL. The CDR3 totals 17 residues. The CDR3 protein is CASSQDWGTGGFNEQFF. The CDR3 nucleotides read TGCGCCAGCAGCCAAGATTGGGGGACAGGGGGCTTCAATGAGCAGTTCTTC.

The chain uses TRBV20-1 and TRBJ1-5, with 11 nucleotides matching TRBD1. From germline, CDR1 is DFQATT and CDR2 SNEGSKA (reference sequence). The V and J ends lost 5 bases and 6 bases, in that order; junction bases with no gene match: 12. CDR3 length equals 16 residues. The CDR3 sequence: CSAPDPGQGAGQPQHF. CDR3 in DNA: TGCAGTGCTCCTGACCCTGGACAGGGGGCCGGTCAGCCCCAGCATTTT.

This rearrangement joins TRBV7-9 to TRBJ2-3; either TRBD1 or TRBD2 may supply D (5 bases each). CDR1 and CDR2 from the germline V gene are SEHNR and FQNEAQ (reference sequence). The CDR3 extends over 15 amino acids. Trimming stripped 2 bases from V and 2 bases from J, with 11 bases between. As DNA, the CDR3 is TGTGCCAGCAGCTTACGCTGGGGACCCACAGATACGCAGTATTTT. Its translation: CASSLRWGPTDTQYF. Variable domain in full (rest from reference TRBV7-9 and TRBJ2-3): DTGVSQNPRHKITKRGQNVTFRCDPISEHNRLYWYRQTLGQGPEFLTYFQNEAQLEKSRLLSDRFSAERPKGSFSTLEIQRTEQGDSAMYLCASSLRWGPTDTQYFGPGTRLTVL.

The genes are TRBV29-1 and TRBJ2-4, with 10 nucleotides matching TRBD1. Germline trimming cut 3 bases from V and 7 bases from J; bases unmatched to any gene: 3. Germline V gene sequence: CDR1 SQVTM, CDR2 ANQGSEA. This CDR3 has 13 residues. As DNA, the CDR3 is TGCAGCGTTGACGAGACAGGGGGCAACATTCAGTACTTC. Translated, it gives CSVDETGGNIQYF.